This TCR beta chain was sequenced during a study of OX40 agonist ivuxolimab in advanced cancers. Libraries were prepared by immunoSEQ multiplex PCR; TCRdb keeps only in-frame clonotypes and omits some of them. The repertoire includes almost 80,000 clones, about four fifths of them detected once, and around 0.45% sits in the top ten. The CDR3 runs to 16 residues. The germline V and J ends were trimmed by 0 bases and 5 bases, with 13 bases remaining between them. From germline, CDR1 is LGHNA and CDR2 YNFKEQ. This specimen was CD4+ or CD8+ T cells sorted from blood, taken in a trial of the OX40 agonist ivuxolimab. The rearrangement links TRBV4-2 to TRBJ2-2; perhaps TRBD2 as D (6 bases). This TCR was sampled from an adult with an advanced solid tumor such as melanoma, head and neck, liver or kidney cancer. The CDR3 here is CASSQESAGRTGELFF. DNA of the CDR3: TGTGCCAGCAGCCAAGAAAGCGCGGGGCGGACCGGGGAGCTGTTTTTT.